A selection of T cell receptor beta chains follows, all from one sample in a study of blood T cell repertoires in COVID-19. The protocol was immunoSEQ multiplex PCR, while the TCRdb copy is restricted to in-frame clones and leaves out a portion. The repertoire has under 300,000 clones, around 90% of them found once; the top ten carry 1% to 1.5%. Material: PBMCs or T cells enriched from blood (not recorded which). These receptors all come from a human donor in a cohort exposed to, infected with or recovered from COVID-19 (not recorded which). The donor label of this sample is uncertain. The CDR3 runs from the conserved cysteine through the conserved F or W. D genes are given only for firm matches. Some rows mark clone size as missing; the rest say once, few, many or name a class of expanded clone.

>TRBV4-1|NA|TRBJ1-4|NA
CASKRSATTNEKLFF
TGCGCCAGCAAGAGGTCGGCAACAACTAATGAAAAACTGTTTTTT
>TRBV7-9|NA|TRBJ2-7|NA
CASSLVQTGSSYEQYF
TGTGCCAGCAGCTTAGTACAAACGGGAAGCTCCTACGAGCAGTACTTC
>TRBV19|NA|TRBJ2-7|NA
CASSGSYEQYF
TGTGCCAGCAGCGGGTCTTACGAGCAGTACTTC
>TRBV6-1|NA|TRBJ2-7|NA
CASSDEAAGSYEQYF
TGTGCCAGCAGTGACGAGGCGGCGGGCTCCTACGAGCAGTACTTC
>TRBV25-1|NA|TRBJ2-7|NA
CASSDFSYEQYF
TGTGCCAGCAGTGACTTCTCCTACGAGCAGTACTTC
>TRBV11-2|once|TRBJ2-7|TRBD1
CASSLVGTGFYEQYF
TGTGCCAGCAGCTTAGTGGGGACAGGGTTCTACGAGCAGTACTTC
>TRBV18|few|TRBJ1-6|NA
CASSPDRNSPLHF
TGTGCCAGCTCACCGGACAGAAATTCACCCCTCCACTTT
>TRBV20-1|NA|TRBJ1-2|NA
CGGTANYGYTF
TGCGGGGGGACTGCTAACTATGGCTACACCTTC
>TRBV18|once|TRBJ2-1|TRBD2
CASSPPAGGRGEQFF
TGTGCCAGCTCACCACCCGCGGGGGGCCGGGGTGAGCAGTTCTTC
>TRBV18|NA|TRBJ2-7|NA
CASSPRAAEGQYF
TGTGCCAGCTCACCCCGGGCCGCGGAGGGGCAGTACTTC
>TRBV19|NA|TRBJ2-7|TRBD2
CASSIVLAGTYEQYF
TGTGCCAGTAGTATAGTCCTAGCGGGTACCTACGAGCAGTACTTC
>TRBV10-3|NA|TRBJ1-3|NA
CAIRQGNSGNTIYF
TGTGCCATCAGACAGGGAAACTCTGGAAACACCATATATTTT
>TRBV6-2/TRBV6-3|NA|TRBJ1-2|NA
CASSTRTDYGYTF
TGTGCCAGCAGTACGAGGACAGACTATGGCTACACCTTC
>TRBV3-1/TRBV3-2|NA|TRBJ1-2|NA
CASSAPGANYGYTF
TGTGCCAGCAGCGCTCCAGGGGCTAACTATGGCTACACCTTC